The present entry profiles one T cell receptor (beta chain) with its context. Its target is not known. Time point given: cycle 4 day 1 (C4D1), after five to seven weeks of nivolumab. Brentuximab vedotin exposure varied among the patients, all of whom had relapsed after autologous stem cell transplantation. This sample was taken from a study of PD-1 blockade in classical Hodgkin lymphoma. Study-wide results and limits: Diminished baseline TCR diversity has been reported in newly diagnosed patients relative to healthy donors.

Sequencing was performed with immunoSEQ multiplex PCR; in TCRdb, only in-frame clones are kept and a portion is missing. This sample has tens of thousands of clones; 77% occur once, and the top ten carry over 7.5%. The sample here was peripheral blood mononuclear cells (PBMCs), taken before the fourth cycle of nivolumab. The receptor's source is a human donor with classical Hodgkin lymphoma.

This CDR3 is CSLRRGRNTQYF. The DNA for the CDR3 is TGCAGCCTCCGTCGCGGACGGAATACGCAGTATTTT. V gene TRBV29-1 combines with J gene TRBJ2-3; no firm D call. The CDR3 contains 12 residues. V was trimmed by 8 bases and J by 7 bases, leaving 16 bases between them. Germline-derived CDR1 and CDR2 are SQVTM and ANQGSEA.